This entry describes one TCR beta chain. These data are taken from a study of T-cell memory formation after mild COVID-19. TCRdb re-called the 5' RACE reads through MiXCR, storing one row per CDR3 protein. The sample has fewer than 700,000 distinct CDR3 sequences; 15% to 20% are singletons. Trimming removed 0 bases from V and 8 bases from J, with 3 bases in between. CDR3 length: 11 amino acids. In germline, CDR1 is SGDLS, CDR2 YYNGEE. The chain uses TRBV9 and TRBJ2-1; no firm D call. The sequencing input was PBMCs or a T cell subset sorted from them (not recorded which). This clonotype was obtained from an adult woman who had mild COVID-19 (a few samples of this study predate the infection). Cell type and time point are not known. The CDR3 coding sequence is TGTGCCAGCAGCGTAGACTATGAGCAGTTCTTC. Translation: CASSVDYEQFF. Filled out from reference TRBV9 and TRBJ2-1, the complete variable domain reads DSGVTQTPKHLITATGQRVTLRCSPRSGDLSVYWYQQSLDQGLQFLIQYYNGEERAKGNILERFSAQQFPDLHSELNLSSLELGDSALYFCASSVDYEQFFGPGTRLTVL.